The rows below give T cell receptor beta chains drawn from one sample of a study of blood T cell repertoires in COVID-19. Generated by immunoSEQ multiplex PCR, the TCRdb table keeps only in-frame clones and is missing some. This table holds about 130,000 clones, around 86% found once. Sequencing used peripheral blood. The receptor source for this set is a human donor in a cohort sampled during active COVID-19. Both conserved end residues are part of each CDR3. A D gene is named only where the DNA matches it firmly. Not every row has a clone size; where given, it reads once, few, many or a size class.

d_call clone_size j_call v_call cdr3_nt cdr3_aa
TRBD2 few TRBJ2-2 TRBV20-1 TGCAGTGCGACTAGCGCCGGGGAGCTGTTTTTT CSATSAGELFF
TRBD2 once TRBJ2-3 TRBV9 TGTGCCAGCAGCGCCGACCTAGCGGGAGGAGGAGGTACGCAGTATTTT CASSADLAGGGGTQYF
. . TRBJ1-5 TRBV10-3 TGTGCCATCAGTGGACAGATGGGACAGCCCCAGCATTTT CAISGQMGQPQHF
. . TRBJ1-4 TRBV28 TGTGCCACCACCCCGGGTAGGGGTACCATATCGAAAAAACTGTTTTTT CATTPGRGTISKKLFF
TRBD2 . TRBJ2-7 TRBV7-2 TGTGCCAGCAGCCCCAGGACTAGCGGGATGGGGTACGAGCAGTACTTC CASSPRTSGMGYEQYF
. . TRBJ1-4 TRBV9 TGTGCCAGCAGCTTGGGGGGGACTAATGAAAAACTGTTTTTT CASSLGGTNEKLFF
TRBD1 . TRBJ2-7 TRBV7-2 TGTGCCAGCAGCTTGTCCCAGGGGGCGCGCGAGCAGTACTTC CASSLSQGAREQYF
TRBD1 . TRBJ2-7 TRBV6-5 TGTGCCAGCAGTTACCTAGGACAGGAAACCTACGAGCAGTACTTC CASSYLGQETYEQYF
TRBD2 . TRBJ2-5 TRBV6-5 TGTGCCAGCAGTCCCTGGGGACTAGCGGCGGAGACCCAGTACTTC CASSPWGLAAETQYF
TRBD2 . TRBJ2-3 TRBV6-5 TGTGCCAGCAGAGAGCGGGATGCTAACACAGATACGCAGTATTTT CASRERDANTDTQYF
. . TRBJ1-2 TRBV19 TGTGCCAGTAGTCCAAAGACGGGGTATGGCTACACCTTC CASSPKTGYGYTF
TRBD1 . TRBJ1-6 TRBV30 TGTGCCCGGGGGACAGGCCTTAATTCACCCCTCCACTTT CARGTGLNSPLHF
TRBD2 once TRBJ2-3 TRBV7-9 TGTGCCAGCAGCCTAGGGGAGGGCCGCGGGAAGCAGTATTTT CASSLGEGRGKQYF
. . TRBJ2-4 TRBV3-1/TRBV3-2 TGTGCCAGCAGCCAAAAGAGAGAGGAGGCTATCAGGGGTCAGTACTTC CASSQKREEAIRGQYF
TRBD1 . TRBJ2-7 TRBV28 TGTGCCAGCAGTCCCCGGGGGACAGGGGGCGGATATCTCATCTACGAGCAGTACTTC CASSPRGTGGGYLIYEQYF